A single sample is the source of the 5 T cell receptor beta chains below, sequenced in a study of blood T cell repertoires in COVID-19. Assay used: immunoSEQ multiplex PCR; TCRdb lists only in-frame clones, some missing. The data hold about 400,000 clones, with around 90% observed a single time. Sequencing was done on a sample of peripheral blood. The receptors originated from a human donor in a cohort sampled during active COVID-19.

This rearrangement joins TRBV5-6 to TRBJ1-1; D is undetermined. The CDR3 has 14 residues. Germline values: CDR1 SGHDT, CDR2 YYEEEE. V shed 0 bases and J shed 1 base, with 7 bases lying between them. Here the CDR3 DNA reads TGTGCCAGCAGCTTGGACAGCTGGAACACTGAAGCTTTCTTT. Its translation is CASSLDSWNTEAFF.

V is TRBV7-9 and J is TRBJ1-4, with TRBD1 as a possible D gene (5 bases). CDR1 and CDR2 from the germline V gene are SEHNR and FQNEAQ (reference sequence). Deletions cut 5 bases from V and 8 bases from J, with 15 bases between. The CDR3 contains 14 residues. The DNA of the CDR3 is TGTGCCAGCAGCCCCTGGCAGGGTGGAGAAAAACTGTTTTTT. This encodes CASSPWQGGEKLFF.

This sequence joins TRBV9 and TRBJ1-1; weak D call: TRBD1 (5 bases). Trimming took 4 bases from V and 5 from J, leaving 18 bases between them. Germline assignment: CDR1 SGDLS and CDR2 YYNGEE. The CDR3 covers 15 residues. The CDR3: CASSLRGWGGTEAFF. The CDR3 DNA reads as TGTGCCAGCAGCCTAAGGGGTTGGGGCGGAACTGAAGCTTTCTTT.

This chain links TRBV12-3 or TRBV12-4 with TRBJ1-1, with D perhaps TRBD1 (5 bases). The CDR3 length is 13 residues. Trimming cost V 1 base and J 7 bases, with 10 bases left between them. CDR3 sequence: CASSLEQANEAFF. The CDR3 DNA reads as TGTGCCAGCAGTTTAGAACAGGCAAATGAAGCTTTCTTT.

The chain combines TRBV12-3 or TRBV12-4 with TRBJ2-7; 7 nucleotides match TRBD1. The CDR3 loop spans 13 amino acids. Trimming at V came to 3 bases and at J to 2 bases, leaving 1 base not matched to a gene. CDR3 in amino acids: CASSFGTAYEQYF. CDR3 coding DNA: TGTGCCAGCAGTTTTGGGACAGCCTACGAGCAGTACTTC.